This T cell receptor beta chain was sequenced in a study of early T cells in non-severe SARS-CoV-2 infection. Study as a whole: Sequencing was performed on bulk RNA from unsorted whole blood, leaving chains unpaired. Study-wide results and limits: VDJdb matching skewed toward anti-spike CD8 responses, missing private and CD4 specificities.

J was trimmed by 6 bases and V by 5 bases; bases with no gene match: 7. The germline V gene encodes CDR1 SNHLY and CDR2 FYNNEI. The CDR3 consists of 14 residues. As part of library construction, unique molecular identifiers were attached to individual cDNA molecules. TCRdb re-called the 5' RACE reads with MiXCR, one entry per CDR3 protein. The table records about 79,000 distinct CDR3 sequences, less than 15% of them present only once. A remark on this clonotype: Its antigen remains unidentified.

The receptor comes from an adult who was a healthcare worker with PCR-confirmed SARS-CoV-2 infection or an uninfected control (not recorded which). Sequencing input: whole blood. The chain carries TRBV2 and TRBJ1-1; 9 nucleotides match TRBD1. The CDR3: CASSPTGGRAEAFF. CDR3 DNA: TGTGCCAGCAGTCCGACAGGGGGAAGAGCTGAAGCTTTCTTT.